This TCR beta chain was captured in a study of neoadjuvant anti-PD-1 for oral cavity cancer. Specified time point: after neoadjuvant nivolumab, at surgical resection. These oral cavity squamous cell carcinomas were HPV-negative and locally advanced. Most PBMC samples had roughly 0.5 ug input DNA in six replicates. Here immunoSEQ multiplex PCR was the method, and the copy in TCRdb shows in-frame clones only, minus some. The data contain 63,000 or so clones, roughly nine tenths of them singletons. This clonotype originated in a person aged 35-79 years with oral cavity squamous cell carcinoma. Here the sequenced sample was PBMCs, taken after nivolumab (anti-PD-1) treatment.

The CDR3 DNA sequence: TGCACCAGCAGCCAAGATTTTCTTTGGGGGATGAAGGACACTGAAGCTTTCTTT. It translates to CTSSQDFLWGMKDTEAFF. The J gene is TRBJ1-1, the V gene TRBV1. TRBV1 is tagged as a pseudogene. The CDR3 has 18 amino acids.